This paragraph reports one TCR beta chain. The sample is drawn from a study of radiation and T cells in renal cell carcinoma. Germline V gene lookup returns CDR1 LGHNA and CDR2 YSLEER. The CDR3 contains 16 residues. V gave up 4 bases and J gave up 2 bases, with 18 bases separating them. This table comes from immunoSEQ multiplex PCR, and its TCRdb copy is limited to in-frame clones, with some not included. Among approximately 150,000 clones, approximately 86% were seen once, and the ten largest hold around 17%. Time point specified: blood 4 weeks post-SBRT, at nephrectomy. Described treatment: 15 Gy SBRT to primary tumor, nephrectomy 4 weeks later. Nephrectomy followed 15 Gy stereotactic body radiation by 4 weeks. The tumor was a clear cell renal cell carcinoma.

The chain joins TRBV4-3 to TRBJ2-7; D gene unclear. This clonotype was sampled from a woman aged 50 to 60 with renal cell carcinoma. Here the sequenced sample was blood, taken from a patient whose treatment included radiotherapy and nephrectomy. The chain's CDR3 is CASSPTIGQDAYEQYF. The CDR3 DNA follows: TGCGCCAGCAGCCCTACCATCGGTCAGGACGCCTACGAGCAGTACTTC.